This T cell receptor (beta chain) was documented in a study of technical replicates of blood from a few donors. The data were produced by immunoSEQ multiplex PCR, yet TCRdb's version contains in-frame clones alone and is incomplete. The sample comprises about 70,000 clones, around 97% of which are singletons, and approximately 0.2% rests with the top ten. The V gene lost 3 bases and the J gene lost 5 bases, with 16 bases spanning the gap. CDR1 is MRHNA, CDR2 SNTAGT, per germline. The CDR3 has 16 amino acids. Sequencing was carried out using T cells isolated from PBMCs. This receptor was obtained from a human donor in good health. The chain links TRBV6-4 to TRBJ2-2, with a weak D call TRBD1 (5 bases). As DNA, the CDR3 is TGTGCCAGCAGTGAATACCCGACAGCAAGAACCGGGGAGCTGTTTTTT. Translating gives CASSEYPTARTGELFF.